The rows below give T cell receptor beta chains drawn from one sample of a study of blood T cells in healthy people across ages. Each CDR3 protein gets one entry after TCRdb re-called the 5' RACE reads with MiXCR. The repertoire holds around 1,500,000 distinct CDR3 sequences, about 28% seen once, with less than 9.5% in the top ten. Sequenced: blood. The receptors here all came from a young woman in good health. The CDR3 runs from the conserved cysteine through the conserved F or W. The D gene is left open where the match is weak. Some rows mark clone size as missing; the rest say once, few, many or name a class of expanded clone.

clone size: few; V gene: TRBV12-5; J gene: TRBJ1-5; D gene: NA; CDR3 protein: CASGSPLSSTATDGNQPQHF; CDR3 DNA: TGTGCTAGTGGTTCTCCCCTGTCCTCGACAGCCACGGACGGCAATCAGCCCCAGCATTTT
clone size: NA; V gene: TRBV4-1; J gene: TRBJ1-2; D gene: TRBD1; CDR3 protein: CASSRDRALYGYTF; CDR3 DNA: TGCGCCAGCAGCCGCGACAGGGCCCTCTATGGCTACACCTTC
clone size: few; V gene: TRBV15; J gene: TRBJ2-7; D gene: NA; CDR3 protein: CATSRAGSTGYYEQYF; CDR3 DNA: TGTGCCACCAGCAGAGCAGGCTCGACAGGTTACTACGAGCAGTACTTC
clone size: NA; V gene: TRBV3-1; J gene: TRBJ2-1; D gene: TRBD1; CDR3 protein: CASRDRGSGEQFF; CDR3 DNA: TGTGCCAGCCGGGACAGGGGAAGCGGTGAGCAGTTCTTC
clone size: many; V gene: TRBV6-6; J gene: TRBJ2-7; D gene: NA; CDR3 protein: CASSYSERGHSYEQYF; CDR3 DNA: TGTGCCAGCAGTTACTCGGAGAGGGGACACTCCTACGAGCAGTACTTC
clone size: few; V gene: TRBV4-1; J gene: TRBJ2-3; D gene: TRBD1; CDR3 protein: CASSQVGQSTDTQYF; CDR3 DNA: TGCGCCAGCAGCCAAGTGGGACAGTCCACAGATACGCAGTATTTT
clone size: NA; V gene: TRBV4-1; J gene: TRBJ2-7; D gene: TRBD2; CDR3 protein: CASSQGGRGNSYNEQYF; CDR3 DNA: TGCGCCAGCAGCCAAGGCGGGAGGGGGAACTCCTACAATGAGCAGTACTTC
clone size: few; V gene: TRBV5-6; J gene: TRBJ2-7; D gene: NA; CDR3 protein: CVSSLGVGSTYEQYF; CDR3 DNA: TGTGTCAGCAGCTTGGGAGTTGGCTCAACCTACGAGCAGTACTTC
clone size: NA; V gene: TRBV3-1; J gene: TRBJ2-7; D gene: TRBD2; CDR3 protein: CASSQGTSGIVYEQYF; CDR3 DNA: TGTGCCAGCAGCCAAGGGACTAGCGGGATTGTGTACGAGCAGTACTTC
clone size: NA; V gene: TRBV7-9; J gene: TRBJ2-6; D gene: NA; CDR3 protein: CANSKGGPGANVRTF; CDR3 DNA: TGTGCCAACAGCAAAGGGGGACCTGGGGCCAACGTCCGGACTTTC